This T cell receptor beta chain was observed in a study of Graves' ophthalmopathy and Graves' hyperthyroidism. Regarding the study as a whole: With almost 90% sensitivity and approximately 79% specificity, a 13-signature model separated ophthalmopathy from stable hyperthyroidism.

Being free of ophthalmopathy for 18 months of follow-up defined stable hyperthyroidism. The hyperthyroidism patients, aged 18 to 65, had been newly diagnosed, with under 2 months' duration. The length of the CDR3 is 15 residues. Germline lookup yields CDR1 MNHEY and CDR2 SMNVEV (reference sequence). The trim removed 5 bases at V and 0 bases at J, leaving 2 bases unmatched. This clonotype was detected many times. Its specificity is unknown. For repertoire sequencing, the TCR beta CDR3 regions were amplified from RNA transcripts. The library came from an HTBI-primed first-round RT-PCR and a second-round multiplex PCR. Each CDR3 protein gets one entry after TCRdb re-called the multiplex PCR reads with MiXCR. The sample lists some 360,000 distinct CDR3 sequences; about 18% were seen once.

This sequence was found in an adult woman with stable Graves' hyperthyroidism. Sequencing input: peripheral blood. The genes are TRBV27 and TRBJ2-4; 9 bases agree with TRBD2. CDR3 DNA: TGTGCCAGCAGTCCTAGCGGGGAAGCCAAAAACATTCAGTACTTC. It specifies CASSPSGEAKNIQYF.